One and the same sample provided the 30 T cell receptor beta chains below, sequenced in a study of identical twins listed by TCRdb under 2016. Library prep was done by 5' RACE. The listed sequencing device is Illumina HiSeq 2000. TCRdb redid the processing of the public reads, applying fastp at Q25 and MiXCR, and retained in-frame beta chains. Merged by CDR3 protein, the rows form single entries marked with the most common genes and DNA. The table for this sample lists about 190,000 distinct CDR3 sequences; about a sixth of them were counted only once. 40% to 45% of the sample lies in the top ten. This sample also appeared in a second study, on T cells expressing NK-cell markers.

Sequencing was performed on CD8+ T cells sorted from blood. The source of these receptors is a woman aged 18-35 years in good health.

The rearrangement links TRBV20-1 to TRBJ2-7; D is undetermined. In germline, CDR1 is DFQATT, CDR2 SNEGSKA (reference sequence). V dropped 7 bases and J dropped 2 bases, with 12 bases sitting between them. This CDR3 region has 12 residues. The CDR3: CSGTSEAYEQYF. CDR3 DNA: TGCAGTGGGACGTCGGAAGCCTACGAGCAGTACTTC.

The V call is TRBV13, the J call TRBJ2-3; D is tentatively TRBD1 or TRBD2 (6 bases each). The length of the CDR3 is 14 residues. Germline loops: CDR1 PRHDT, CDR2 FYEKMQ (reference sequence). V dropped 5 bases and J dropped 6 bases, with 15 bases sitting between them. The CDR3 DNA reads TGTGCCAGCAGCCCTGCCCAAGGGGGGGATACGCAGTATTTT. It encodes CASSPAQGGDTQYF.

The chain combines TRBV4-3 with TRBJ2-1; TRBD2 matches at 9 bases. CDR1 LGHNA and CDR2 YSLEER come from the germline V gene. The CDR3 runs 15 residues. Unmatched junction bases numbered 10, after V lost 4 bases and J lost 9 bases. The CDR3 DNA is TGCGCCAGCAGCCTTGGCTCGACTAGCGGTGGTGAGCAGTTCTTC. This gives the protein CASSLGSTSGGEQFF.

Only a few counts were recorded for this clonotype. The chain uses TRBV12-3 or TRBV12-4 and TRBJ2-1; 16 bases align to TRBD2. The V segment lost 1 base and the J segment 0 bases; nucleotides outside the gene matches: 6. The length of the CDR3 is 20 residues. CDR3 DNA: TGTGCCAGCAGTTTAGAAGGGACTAGCGGGGGGGTAGCCTCCTACAATGAGCAGTTCTTC. Translation gives CASSLEGTSGGVASYNEQFF.

This clonotype turned up a few times. The rearrangement joins TRBV10-2 to TRBJ2-1; D tentatively fits TRBD1 or TRBD2 (5 bases each). The germline V and J ends were trimmed by 2 bases and 5 bases, with 13 bases remaining between them. The CDR3 has 15 amino acids. Germline lookup yields CDR1 WSHSY and CDR2 SAAADI. The CDR3 spells CASSERGGFNNEQFF. For the CDR3, the DNA is TGCGCCAGCAGTGAGCGGGGCGGGTTTAACAATGAGCAGTTCTTC.

There are many counts of this clonotype. The V call is TRBV5-1, the J call TRBJ1-3; TRBD1 agrees at 8 bases. From germline, CDR1 is SGHRS and CDR2 YFSETQ. The V and J ends lost 3 bases and 5 bases, in that order; junction bases with no gene match: 4. The CDR3 loop spans 14 amino acids. CDR3 residues: CASSSTGGRNTIYF. The CDR3, as DNA: TGCGCCAGCAGCTCAACAGGGGGACGAAACACCATATATTTT. Full variable domain (remainder filled in from reference TRBV5-1 and TRBJ1-3): KAGVTQTPRYLIKTRGQQVTLSCSPISGHRSVSWYQQTPGQGLQFLFEYFSETQRNKGNFPGRFSGRQFSNSRSEMNVSTLELGDSALYLCASSSTGGRNTIYFGEGSWLTVV.

This clonotype was recorded a few times. The gene calls are TRBV3-1 and TRBJ2-1; the match to TRBD2 covers 8 bases. Germline V gene data show CDR1 as LGHDT and CDR2 as YNNKEL (reference sequence). Trimming cost V 0 bases and J 0 bases; bases outside gene matches: 1. CDR3 length: 16 residues. The CDR3 DNA reads as TGTGCCAGCAGCCAAGAAGGGACTAGCTCCTACAATGAGCAGTTCTTC. This codes for CASSQEGTSSYNEQFF.

This clonotype was recorded many times. The V call is TRBV7-9, the J call TRBJ2-7; D is undetermined. V was shortened by 4 bases and J by 3 bases, with 13 bases between the two germline ends. This CDR3 region has 14 residues. Germline loops: CDR1 SEHNR, CDR2 FQNEAQ (reference sequence). In DNA form, the CDR3 reads TGTGCCAGCAGCTCCCCCGCCCCGGACTACGAGCAGTACTTC. Translation gives CASSSPAPDYEQYF.

The V call is TRBV20-1, the J call TRBJ2-5; D perhaps matches TRBD2 (5 bases). The CDR3 is made up of 11 amino acids. Trimming cost V 6 bases and J 5 bases, with 10 bases left between them. Germline values: CDR1 DFQATT, CDR2 SNEGSKA (reference sequence). CDR3 in DNA: TGCAGTGCCGCCACGGGGGAGACCCAGTACTTC. Translation gives CSAATGETQYF.

The V call is TRBV12-3 or TRBV12-4, the J call TRBJ1-1; D not resolved. The CDR3 spans 14 residues. V dropped 3 bases and J dropped 0 bases, with 8 bases sitting between them. CDR3 bases: TGTGCCAGCAGTTTCAGGAGGGTGAACACTGAAGCTTTCTTT. Translated, it gives CASSFRRVNTEAFF.

This chain connects TRBV7-9 to TRBJ2-3; tentatively, D is TRBD1 (6 bases). The CDR3 runs to 16 residues. CDR1 and CDR2 (germline): SEHNR, FQNEAQ (reference sequence). V was cut by 5 bases and J by 2 bases, with 17 bases left in between. CDR3 DNA: TGTGCCAGCAGCCACTCCGCCAGGGGACCCACAGATACGCAGTATTTT. This codes for CASSHSARGPTDTQYF.

This clonotype was detected many times. The chain uses TRBV9 and TRBJ2-1, with D maybe TRBD1 (5 bases). CDR3 length: 15 residues. CDR1 is SGDLS and CDR2 is YYNGEE in the germline V gene. The V end was cut by 0 bases, the J end by 3 bases, with 10 bases between. CDR3 loop: CASSVAGILYNEQFF. The CDR3 nucleotides read TGTGCCAGCAGCGTAGCAGGGATTCTCTACAATGAGCAGTTCTTC.

For the CDR3, the DNA is TGTGCCAGCAGCTGGGGGACAGATGACTACGAGCAGTACTTC. Residues: CASSWGTDDYEQYF. The V call is TRBV13, the J call TRBJ2-7, with TRBD1 matching 7 bases. The ends lost 4 bases at V and 3 bases at J; junction bases unmatched: 6. Germline assignment: CDR1 PRHDT and CDR2 FYEKMQ (reference sequence). This CDR3 has 14 residues.

The chain has TRBV5-1 and TRBJ2-7, with D tentatively TRBD1 (6 bases). This CDR3 region has 14 residues. Germline CDR1 is SGHRS and CDR2 is YFSETQ. Deletions cut 4 bases from V and 5 bases from J, with 16 bases between. The CDR3 DNA follows: TGCGCCAGCAGCCACCACAGGGTAGGGGACGAGCAGTACTTC. It specifies CASSHHRVGDEQYF.

V and J are TRBV9 and TRBJ2-3; D uncertain. Deletions cut 3 bases from V and 6 bases from J, with 8 bases between. CDR1 is SGDLS, CDR2 YYNGEE, per germline. CDR3 length: 12 residues. The CDR3 region is CASSAVKDTQYF. The CDR3 DNA follows: TGTGCCAGCAGCGCCGTCAAGGATACGCAGTATTTT.

This clonotype showed up many times. The genes are TRBV6-2 or TRBV6-3 and TRBJ2-7; D gene unclear. The CDR3 loop spans 12 amino acids. CDR1 is MNHEY, CDR2 SVGEGT, per germline. V shed 2 bases and J shed 4 bases, with 6 bases lying between them. In DNA, the CDR3 is TGTGCCAGCAGTTACGGTCGTTACGAGCAGTACTTC. Residues: CASSYGRYEQYF.

In its sample, this clonotype was seen a few times. This rearrangement joins TRBV7-2 to TRBJ1-5, with D possibly TRBD1 on 6 matching bases. Germline lookup yields CDR1 SGHTA and CDR2 FQGNSA. V lost 0 bases, J lost 3 bases, and 9 bases lay in between. This CDR3 is 15 amino acids long. The CDR3, as DNA: TGTGCCAGCAGCTTAGCAGGGGGGGTCAATCAGCCCCAGCATTTT. Its protein is CASSLAGGVNQPQHF.

The chain joins TRBV2 to TRBJ1-1; TRBD1 might be the D (5 bases). From germline, CDR1 is SNHLY and CDR2 FYNNEI. The CDR3 length is 12 residues. The CDR3 DNA is TGTGCTCAGGGAAGGGGGAACACTGAAGCTTTCTTT. Translated: CAQGRGNTEAFF.

CDR3 region: CASSAPGQGANGYTF. CDR3 coding DNA: TGTGCCAGCAGCGCACCGGGTCAGGGGGCCAATGGCTACACCTTC. The chain employs TRBV11-2 and TRBJ1-2; 8 nucleotides match TRBD1. The ends lost 5 bases at V and 6 bases at J; junction bases unmatched: 11. CDR1 is SGHAT, CDR2 FQNNGV, per germline. The CDR3 has 15 residues.

This clonotype was observed a handful of times. The V and J genes are TRBV9 and TRBJ2-1, with D maybe TRBD2 (7 bases). The CDR3 extends over 17 amino acids. CDR1 SGDLS and CDR2 YYNGEE come from the germline V gene. The ends were cut back, 2 bases at V and 2 bases at J, with 17 bases in the middle. The CDR3, as DNA: TGTGCCAGCAGCGTCCCCAGGGGCGGGGGCCCCTACAATGAGCAGTTCTTC. Protein sequence: CASSVPRGGGPYNEQFF.

This clonotype was picked up a small number of times. V gene TRBV11-2 combines with J gene TRBJ2-7, with TRBD2 as a possible D gene (6 bases). CDR1 is SGHAT and CDR2 is FQNNGV in the germline V gene. V was shortened by 3 bases and J by 7 bases, with 10 bases between the two germline ends. The CDR3 consists of 12 residues. The CDR3: CASSFGGLEQYF. Written as DNA, the CDR3 is TGTGCCAGCAGCTTCGGGGGTCTGGAGCAGTACTTC.

There are a few counts of this clonotype. The chain couples TRBV29-1 to TRBJ2-1; D is possibly TRBD2 (6 bases). Deletions cut 3 bases from V and 9 bases from J, with 12 bases between. This CDR3 comprises 12 residues. Germline V gene sequence: CDR1 SQVTM, CDR2 ANQGSEA. This CDR3 reads CSVEAQGGEQFF. Written as DNA, the CDR3 is TGCAGCGTTGAGGCCCAGGGAGGTGAGCAGTTCTTC.

This chain joins TRBV7-8 and TRBJ2-7; 9 bases line up with TRBD1. This CDR3 comprises 14 residues. V was pared by 7 bases and J by 2 bases, with 6 bases of the junction left unmatched. Germline V gives CDR1 SGHVS, CDR2 FQNEAQ. The CDR3 DNA is TGTGCCAGCACCAAAGGGACAGGGCCCTACGAGCAGTACTTC. Translated, it gives CASTKGTGPYEQYF.

The chain uses TRBV7-6 and TRBJ2-4; D is perhaps TRBD1 (6 bases). Trimming pared 5 bases from V and 8 bases from J, leaving 16 bases between. CDR1 and CDR2 (germline): SGHVS, FNYEAQ. This CDR3 contains 14 residues. The CDR3 DNA reads as TGTGCCAGCAGCCGAACAACAGGGCGGGACATTCAGTACTTC. Translating it yields CASSRTTGRDIQYF.

This clonotype was seen more than once but under ten times. The chain links TRBV15 to TRBJ2-7, with D unclear. V lost 5 bases to trimming and J lost 1 base, with 18 bases between them. Germline CDR1 LNHNV, CDR2 YYDKDF (reference sequence). The CDR3 sequence is 16 residues long. CDR3 region: CATSGPAASPSYEQYF. CDR3 nucleotides: TGTGCCACCAGCGGACCCGCAGCTTCTCCTTCCTACGAGCAGTACTTC.

This rearrangement joins TRBV4-3 to TRBJ2-7; 7 nucleotides align to TRBD1. The length of the CDR3 is 15 residues. CDR1 and CDR2 (germline): LGHNA, YSLEER. V trimming: 1 base; J trimming: 2 bases; junction bases outside the gene matches: 5. As DNA, the CDR3 is TGCGCCAGCAGCCAAGCCCGGGACAGAGCCTACGAGCAGTACTTC. This sequence encodes CASSQARDRAYEQYF.

The table lists this clonotype with a few counts. This rearrangement joins TRBV11-2 to TRBJ2-7; a possible D gene is TRBD2 (5 bases). Germline CDR1 reads SGHAT; CDR2 reads FQNNGV. The CDR3 spans 12 residues. V dropped 5 bases and J dropped 5 bases, with 10 bases sitting between them. CDR3 amino acids: CASSPNGDEQYF. Written as DNA, the CDR3 is TGTGCCAGCAGCCCCAACGGGGACGAGCAGTACTTC.

V is TRBV7-2 and J is TRBJ2-3, with 9 positions matching TRBD2. The germline V gene has CDR1 SGHTA and CDR2 FQGNSA. This CDR3 region has 15 residues. V gave up 7 bases and J gave up 4 bases; unmatched junction bases: 9. The CDR3 loop is CASTLRGGVADTQYF. CDR3 bases: TGTGCCAGCACCCTTCGCGGGGGGGTAGCAGATACGCAGTATTTT.

This clonotype was seen a single time. The chain is built from TRBV27 and TRBJ2-7; D is undetermined. Germline assignment: CDR1 MNHEY and CDR2 SMNVEV (reference sequence). Trimming removed 2 bases at V and 4 bases at J, with 12 bases between. The CDR3 runs to 14 residues. The CDR3 DNA reads TGTGCCAGCAGTTTAGGTCCAGTCCCATACGAGCAGTACTTC. Amino acid sequence: CASSLGPVPYEQYF.

This clonotype was counted between two and nine times. The chain combines TRBV5-1 with TRBJ1-1; possibly TRBD1 for D (5 bases). The germline gives CDR1 SGHRS, CDR2 YFSETQ. V dropped 6 bases and J dropped 2 bases, with 11 bases sitting between them. This CDR3 is 13 amino acids long. The CDR3: CASTLGGNTEAFF. The CDR3 DNA sequence: TGCGCCAGCACTCTGGGGGGAAACACTGAAGCTTTCTTT.